This T cell receptor (beta chain) came from a study of cytomegalovirus exposure and HLA in healthy donors. Looking at the study overall: Of all 398 donors who were genotyped, 75% to 90% belonged to the Caucasian-associated ancestry cluster. Regarding the study as a whole: Among the sequence variants, a highly shared cluster was likely an artifact of sequencing.

These donors counted as nominally healthy when sampled, but unrecorded immune exposures were likely. The CDR3 has 15 residues. Trimming shortened V by 2 bases and J by 3 bases, and 11 bases separated the two germline ends. Germline CDR1 SGHNT, CDR2 YYREEE (reference sequence). With 60 Vbeta and 13 Jbeta primers, the PCR was carried out. The method was immunoSEQ multiplex PCR; TCRdb's version includes in-frame clones alone and lacks a portion of them. The table includes some 170,000 clones, approximately 80% detected once. As for this clone: Its specificity is not known.

V usage is TRBV5-4 and J usage is TRBJ2-2; the D gene is possibly TRBD1 (5 bases). Sequenced: PBMCs. The receptor's source is a man younger than 45 in good health and CMV-seropositive. CDR3 residues: CASSFARADTGELFF. CDR3 nucleotides: TGTGCCAGCAGCTTTGCCAGGGCGGACACCGGGGAGCTGTTTTTT.